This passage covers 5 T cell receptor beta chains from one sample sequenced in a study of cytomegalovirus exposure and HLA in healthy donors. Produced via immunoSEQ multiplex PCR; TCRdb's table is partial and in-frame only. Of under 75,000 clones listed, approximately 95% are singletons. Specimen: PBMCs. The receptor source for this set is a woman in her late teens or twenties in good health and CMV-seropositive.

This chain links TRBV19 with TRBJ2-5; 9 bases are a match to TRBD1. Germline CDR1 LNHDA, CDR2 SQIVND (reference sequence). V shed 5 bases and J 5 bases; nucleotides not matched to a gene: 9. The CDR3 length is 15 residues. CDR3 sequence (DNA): TGTGCCAGTAGTTACACGACAGGGGGTTCGGAGACCCAGTACTTC. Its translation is CASSYTTGGSETQYF.

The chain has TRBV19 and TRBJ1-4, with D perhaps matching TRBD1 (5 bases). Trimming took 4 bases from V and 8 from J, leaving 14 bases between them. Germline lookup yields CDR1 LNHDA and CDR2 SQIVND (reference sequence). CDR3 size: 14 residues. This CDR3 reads CASSTVPGGEKLFF. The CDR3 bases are TGTGCCAGTAGTACCGTACCCGGGGGAGAAAAACTGTTTTTT.

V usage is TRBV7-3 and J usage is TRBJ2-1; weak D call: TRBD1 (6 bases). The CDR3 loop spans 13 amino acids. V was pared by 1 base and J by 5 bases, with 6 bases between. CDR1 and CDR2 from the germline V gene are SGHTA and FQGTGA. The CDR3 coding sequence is TGTGCCAGCAGCTTAAACAGGGACAATGAGCAGTTCTTC. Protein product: CASSLNRDNEQFF.

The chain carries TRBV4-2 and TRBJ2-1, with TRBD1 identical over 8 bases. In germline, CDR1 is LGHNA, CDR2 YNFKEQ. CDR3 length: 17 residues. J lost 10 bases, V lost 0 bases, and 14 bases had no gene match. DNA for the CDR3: TGTGCCAGCAGCCAAGAGAGCGACAGGGGCTTCTTGAGGGAGCAGTTCTTC. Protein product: CASSQESDRGFLREQFF.

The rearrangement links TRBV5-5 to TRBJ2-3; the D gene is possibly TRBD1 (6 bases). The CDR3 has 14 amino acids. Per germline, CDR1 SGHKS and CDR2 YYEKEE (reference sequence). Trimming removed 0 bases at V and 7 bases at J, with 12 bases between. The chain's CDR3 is CASSLDRAYNTQYF. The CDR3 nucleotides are TGTGCCAGCAGCTTGGACAGGGCGTACAATACGCAGTATTTT.